This T cell receptor (beta chain) was recovered during a study of cytomegalovirus exposure and HLA in healthy donors. V lost 4 bases and J 1 base, leaving 14 bases between the germline ends. CDR1 and CDR2 from the germline V gene are MNHNS and SASEGT. CDR3 length: 15 residues. This clone was recorded only once. As yet, its antigen is unknown. These donors, healthy bone marrow donors, were studied. The study, taken as a whole, reports: Later analysis identified a missense DCLRE1C variant that was linked to TCR beta V- and J-gene trimming.

The PCR ran on 60 Vbeta and 13 Jbeta primers. Study processing details: Unique TCR beta chains numbered about 80 million in a later analysis, with around 10 million shared. Method: immunoSEQ multiplex PCR; TCRdb's copy keeps in-frame clones and lacks some. That table gives V, J and clone size, and the DNA gave D and trimming. Of about 170,000 clones in the sample, just under 85% were seen once. Material: PBMCs. The chain carries TRBV6-1 and TRBJ2-7, with D maybe TRBD2 (5 bases). This sequence was found in a girl under 18 in good health and CMV-seropositive. This CDR3 is CASSGYGGESYEQYF. The DNA of the CDR3 is TGTGCCAGCAGTGGGTACGGTGGGGAGTCCTACGAGCAGTACTTC.